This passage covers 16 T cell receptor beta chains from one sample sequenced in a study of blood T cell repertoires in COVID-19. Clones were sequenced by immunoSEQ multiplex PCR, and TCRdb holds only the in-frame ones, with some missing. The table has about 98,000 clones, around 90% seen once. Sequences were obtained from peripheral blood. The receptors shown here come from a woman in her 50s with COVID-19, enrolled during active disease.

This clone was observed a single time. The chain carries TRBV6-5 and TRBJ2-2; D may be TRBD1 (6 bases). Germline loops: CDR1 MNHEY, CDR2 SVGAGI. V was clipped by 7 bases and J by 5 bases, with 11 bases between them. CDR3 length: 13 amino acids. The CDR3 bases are TGTGCCAGCAAGACAGGACCGACCGGGGAGCTGTTTTTT. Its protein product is CASKTGPTGELFF.

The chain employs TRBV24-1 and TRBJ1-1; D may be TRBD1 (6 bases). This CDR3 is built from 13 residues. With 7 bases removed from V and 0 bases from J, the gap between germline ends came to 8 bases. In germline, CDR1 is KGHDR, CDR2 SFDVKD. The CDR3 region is CATSTGMNTEAFF. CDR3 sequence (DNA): TGTGCCACCAGCACAGGGATGAACACTGAAGCTTTCTTT.

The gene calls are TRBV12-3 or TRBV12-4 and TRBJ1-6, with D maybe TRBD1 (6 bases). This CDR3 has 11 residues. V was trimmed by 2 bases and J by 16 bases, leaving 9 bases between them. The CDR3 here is CASSLPGQLHF. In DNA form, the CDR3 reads TGTGCCAGCAGTTTACCCGGACAGCTCCACTTT.

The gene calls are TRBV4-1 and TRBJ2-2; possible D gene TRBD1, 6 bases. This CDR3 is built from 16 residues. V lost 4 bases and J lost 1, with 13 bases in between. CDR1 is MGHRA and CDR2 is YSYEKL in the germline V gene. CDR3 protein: CASSRNPGQNTGELFF. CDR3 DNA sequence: TGCGCCAGCAGCCGGAACCCGGGACAGAACACCGGGGAGCTGTTTTTT.

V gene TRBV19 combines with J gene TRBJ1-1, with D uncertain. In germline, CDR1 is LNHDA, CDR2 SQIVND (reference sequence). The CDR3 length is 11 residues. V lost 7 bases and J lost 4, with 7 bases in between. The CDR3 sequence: CASILGTEAFF. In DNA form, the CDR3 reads TGTGCCAGTATTCTAGGCACTGAAGCTTTCTTT.

The CDR3: CASSLANYGYTF. CDR3 nucleotide sequence: TGTGCCAGCAGCCTAGCTAACTATGGCTACACCTTC. This rearrangement joins TRBV12-3 or TRBV12-4 to TRBJ1-2; D is unresolved. V lost 6 bases and J lost 0, with 5 bases in between. The CDR3 spans 12 residues.

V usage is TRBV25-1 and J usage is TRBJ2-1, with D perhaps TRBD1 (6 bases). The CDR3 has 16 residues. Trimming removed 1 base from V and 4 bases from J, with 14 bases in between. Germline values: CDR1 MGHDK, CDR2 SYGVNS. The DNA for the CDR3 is TGTGCCAGCAGTGAATTTACAGGGACCTTTTACAATGAGCAGTTCTTC. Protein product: CASSEFTGTFYNEQFF. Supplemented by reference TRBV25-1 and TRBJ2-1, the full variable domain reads EADIYQTPRYLVIGTGKKITLECSQTMGHDKMYWYQQDPGMELHLIHYSYGVNSTEKGDLSSESTVSRIRTEHFPLTLESARPSHTSQYLCASSEFTGTFYNEQFFGPGTRLTVL.

The CDR3 sequence: CASSLDQTGASTGELFF. CDR3 sequence (DNA): TGTGCCAGCAGCTTAGATCAGACAGGGGCATCCACCGGGGAGCTGTTTTTT. The chain joins TRBV11-3 to TRBJ2-2; TRBD1 agrees at 8 bases. Germline-derived CDR1 and CDR2 are SGHNT and YENEEA. This CDR3 is built from 17 residues. V lost 0 bases and J lost 4; bases outside the gene matches: 7.

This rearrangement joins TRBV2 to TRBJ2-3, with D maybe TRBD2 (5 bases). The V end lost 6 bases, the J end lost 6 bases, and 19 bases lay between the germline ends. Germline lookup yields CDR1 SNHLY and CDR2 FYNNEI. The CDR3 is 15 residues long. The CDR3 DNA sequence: TGTGCCAGCAGAGACGGGAAGGACTCAGCGGATACGCAGTATTTT. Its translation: CASRDGKDSADTQYF.

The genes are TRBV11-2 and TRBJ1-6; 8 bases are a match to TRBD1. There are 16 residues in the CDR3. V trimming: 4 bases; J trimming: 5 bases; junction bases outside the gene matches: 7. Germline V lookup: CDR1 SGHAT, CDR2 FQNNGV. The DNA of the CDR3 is TGTGCCAGCAGCTCCAGGGGGCGATGGAATAATTCACCCCTCCACTTT. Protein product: CASSSRGRWNNSPLHF.

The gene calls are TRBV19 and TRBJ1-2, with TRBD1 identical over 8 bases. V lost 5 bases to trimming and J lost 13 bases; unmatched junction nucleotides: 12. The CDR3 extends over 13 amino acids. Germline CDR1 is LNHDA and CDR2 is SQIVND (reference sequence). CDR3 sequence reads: CASSVRDRPPPTF. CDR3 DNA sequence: TGTGCCAGTAGTGTCCGGGACAGGCCCCCTCCCACCTTC.

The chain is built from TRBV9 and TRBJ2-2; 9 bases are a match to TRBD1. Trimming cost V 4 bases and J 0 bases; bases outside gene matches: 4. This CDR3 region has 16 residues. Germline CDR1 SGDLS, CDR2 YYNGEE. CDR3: CASSFRTGANTGELFF. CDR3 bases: TGTGCCAGCAGCTTCCGGACAGGGGCGAACACCGGGGAGCTGTTTTTT.

The CDR3 region has the DNA TGTGCCAGCAGCAAGCTAGAGACCGGGGAGCTGTTTTTT. It translates to CASSKLETGELFF. The rearrangement joins TRBV3-1 (or the pseudogene TRBV3-2) to TRBJ2-2; D gene unclear. The length of the CDR3 is 13 residues. CDR1 and CDR2 (germline): LGHDT, YNNKEL (reference sequence). The germline V and J ends were trimmed by 5 bases and 5 bases, with 9 bases remaining between them.

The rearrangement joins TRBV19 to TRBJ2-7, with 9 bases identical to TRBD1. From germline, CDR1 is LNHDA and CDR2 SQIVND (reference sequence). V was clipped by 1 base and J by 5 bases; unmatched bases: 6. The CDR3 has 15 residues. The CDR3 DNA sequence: TGTGCCAGTAGTATAGGGACAGGGGTCAAGAACGAGCAGTACTTC. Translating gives CASSIGTGVKNEQYF.

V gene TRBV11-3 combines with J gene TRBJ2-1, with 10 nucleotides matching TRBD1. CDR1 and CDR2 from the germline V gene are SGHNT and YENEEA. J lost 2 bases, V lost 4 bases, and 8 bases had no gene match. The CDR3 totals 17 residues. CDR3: CASSSESGTGAYNEQFF. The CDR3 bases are TGTGCCAGCAGCTCCGAATCCGGGACAGGGGCCTACAATGAGCAGTTCTTC.

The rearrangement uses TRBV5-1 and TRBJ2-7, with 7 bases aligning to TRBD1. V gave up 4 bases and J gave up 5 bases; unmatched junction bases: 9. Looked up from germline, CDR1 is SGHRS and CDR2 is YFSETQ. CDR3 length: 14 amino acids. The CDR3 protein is CASSPVTGIDEQYF. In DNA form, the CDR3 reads TGCGCCAGCAGCCCCGTGACAGGGATAGACGAGCAGTACTTC.